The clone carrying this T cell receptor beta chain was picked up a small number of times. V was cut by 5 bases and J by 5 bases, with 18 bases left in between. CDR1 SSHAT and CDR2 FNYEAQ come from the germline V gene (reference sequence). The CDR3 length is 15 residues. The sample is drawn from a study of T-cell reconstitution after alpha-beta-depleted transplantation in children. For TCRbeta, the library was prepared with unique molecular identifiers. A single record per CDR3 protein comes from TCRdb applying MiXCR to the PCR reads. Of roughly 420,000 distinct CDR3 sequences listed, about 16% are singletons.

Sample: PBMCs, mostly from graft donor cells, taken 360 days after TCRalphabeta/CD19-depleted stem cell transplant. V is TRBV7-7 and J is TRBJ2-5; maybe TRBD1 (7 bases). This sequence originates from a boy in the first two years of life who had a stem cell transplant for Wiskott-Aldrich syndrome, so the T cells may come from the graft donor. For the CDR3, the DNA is TGTGCCAGCAGCCTCTCCAGGGGGGTAGCGGAGACCCAGTACTTC. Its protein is CASSLSRGVAETQYF.